A selection of T cell receptor beta chains follows, all from one sample in a study of T cell changes during pregnancy in multiple sclerosis. Method: immunoSEQ multiplex PCR; TCRdb's copy keeps in-frame clones and lacks some. This sample has tens of thousands of clones, with roughly 91% found just once. This material consisted of peripheral blood, taken in the third trimester of pregnancy. The receptors stem from a female donor in good health, enrolled as a control in a pregnancy study. CDR3s include the opening cysteine and the closing phenylalanine or tryptophan. The D gene is left open where the match is weak. Clone size, where shown, is once, few, many, or a class for clones that have expanded.

abundance,j_gene,d_gene,v_gene,CDR3nt,CDR3aa
.,TRBJ1-2,.,TRBV5-1,TGCGCCAGCAGCGCGACGACACTGAACTATGGCTACACCTTC,CASSATTLNYGYTF
.,TRBJ2-2,TRBD1,TRBV7-3,TGTGCCAGCAGCTTGGGACAGGGATCGAGCACCGGGGAGCTGTTTTTT,CASSLGQGSSTGELFF
.,TRBJ1-5,TRBD1,TRBV5-6,TGTGCCAGCAGCTTAGCAGGGGGTAATAGCAATCAGCCCCAGCATTTT,CASSLAGGNSNQPQHF
.,TRBJ1-2,TRBD1,TRBV5-1,TGCGCCAGCAGACCCGGGACAGGGGGCGTCTATGGCTACACCTTC,CASRPGTGGVYGYTF
.,TRBJ1-2,.,TRBV28,TGTGCCAGCAGAAGGGGCGGAGGCTACACCTTC,CASRRGGGYTF
.,TRBJ2-5,.,TRBV5-1,TGCGCCAGCAGCTTGTACAGCCAAGAGACCCAGTACTTC,CASSLYSQETQYF
few,TRBJ2-1,TRBD2,TRBV4-2,TGTGCCAGCAGCCAAGATAGCGGGGGGGCCAATGAGCAGTTCTTC,CASSQDSGGANEQFF
.,TRBJ1-1,.,TRBV14,TGTGCCAGCAGCCAAGACAGAAACACTGAAGCTTTCTTT,CASSQDRNTEAFF
.,TRBJ1-6,.,TRBV21-1,TGTGCCAGCACCAACCACGGGCAGGGGAATTCACCCCTCCACTTT,CASTNHGQGNSPLHF
.,TRBJ2-7,.,TRBV5-1,TGCGCCAGCAGCAAATTAGAGGTGGGGCGTTACGAGCAGTACTTC,CASSKLEVGRYEQYF
.,TRBJ1-5,TRBD1,TRBV7-8,TGTGCCAGCAGCTTAGCAAGGATCCTCGGGCAGGGGGCGAAGCGGCAGCCCCAGCATTTT,CASSLARILGQGAKRQPQHF
.,TRBJ2-1,.,TRBV11-2,TGTGCCAGCAGCTTAAACCTCAGGTTGGCTAAGGAAAGCAATGAGCAGTTCTTC,CASSLNLRLAKESNEQFF
.,TRBJ1-5,.,TRBV18,TGTGCCAGCTCTTCCGGGGGAGATCAGCCCCAGCATTTT,CASSSGGDQPQHF
.,TRBJ2-5,.,TRBV7-8,TGTGCCAGCAGCTTAGGAGGGCAGACTTCTAGGGAGACCCAGTACTTC,CASSLGGQTSRETQYF
.,TRBJ1-1,TRBD1,TRBV30,TGTGCCTGGAGTGAGACAGGGTCTGAAGCTTTCTTT,CAWSETGSEAFF
.,TRBJ2-3,.,TRBV19,TGTGCCAGTCGGGTGTCTGGAGATACGCAGTATTTT,CASRVSGDTQYF
.,TRBJ1-5,.,TRBV18,TGTGCCAGCTCACCAGGCCAGTATAGCAATCAGCCCCAGCATTTT,CASSPGQYSNQPQHF
.,TRBJ2-1,TRBD2,TRBV6-5,TGTGCCAGCAGTTACTCGGGACTAGCGGGGGGAGGGGAGCAGTTCTTC,CASSYSGLAGGGEQFF
.,TRBJ2-1,TRBD2,TRBV6-6,TGTGCCAGCAGTACTAGCGGGGGGGCCGGGGAGCAGTTCTTC,CASSTSGGAGEQFF
.,TRBJ1-5,.,TRBV6-1,TGTGCCAGCAGTGTAGCGGCAGGGGCGCCTCATCAGCCCCAGCATTTT,CASSVAAGAPHQPQHF
.,TRBJ2-2,.,TRBV5-1,TGCGCCAGCAGCGACCCTCGGCGGTCCGGGGAGCTGTTTTTT,CASSDPRRSGELFF
.,TRBJ2-7,TRBD2,TRBV28,TGTGCCAGCAGTTTTGGGCTAGCGGGATCCTACGAGCAGTACTTC,CASSFGLAGSYEQYF
.,TRBJ2-3,TRBD2,TRBV28,TGTGCCAGTACTAGCGGGGGCACAGATACGCAGTATTTT,CASTSGGTDTQYF
.,TRBJ2-2,TRBD2,TRBV15,TGTGCCACCAACTCCCTTGCGGGAGTCACCGGGGAGCTGTTTTTT,CATNSLAGVTGELFF
.,TRBJ1-1,TRBD1,TRBV11-1,TGTGCCAGCAGCTTGACAGGGGGGAACACTGAAGCTTTCTTT,CASSLTGGNTEAFF
.,TRBJ2-1,TRBD2,TRBV7-8,TGTGCCAGCAGCTTAGGCCCCGGGACTAGAGTCTACAATGAGCAGTTCTTC,CASSLGPGTRVYNEQFF
.,TRBJ2-2,.,TRBV5-4,TGTGCCAGCAGCTTGACGGGAGAAAACACCGGGGAGCTGTTTTTT,CASSLTGENTGELFF
.,TRBJ1-3,.,TRBV9,TGTGCCAGCAGACCCTCCCTTATAGCAGGGGCTGGAAACACCATATATTTT,CASRPSLIAGAGNTIYF
many,TRBJ2-1,TRBD1,TRBV6-4,TGTGCCAGCAGTCCGGGACAGGGGACGGAGGAGCAGTTCTTC,CASSPGQGTEEQFF
.,TRBJ2-5,TRBD2,TRBV5-4,TGTGCCAGCAGCCCGGGACTAGTAGAAGAGACCCAGTACTTC,CASSPGLVEETQYF
once,TRBJ2-7,TRBD2,TRBV2,TGTGCCAGCACCTTACAGACTAGCGGAACCTACGAGCAGTACTTC,CASTLQTSGTYEQYF
once,TRBJ2-7,.,TRBV10-2,TGCGCCAGCAGTGAACTAGTCCGTCCCTACGAGCAGTACTTC,CASSELVRPYEQYF
.,TRBJ2-3,.,TRBV5-1,TGCGCCAGCAGCGCGGGACAGCATACTAGCACAGATACGCAGTATTTT,CASSAGQHTSTDTQYF
.,TRBJ2-1,.,TRBV4-1,TGCGCCAGCAGCCCGGGGGGCCGGGATGAGCAGTTCTTC,CASSPGGRDEQFF
.,TRBJ2-7,.,TRBV28,TGTGCCAGCAGTTTGCCGCGCCACGAGCAGTACTTC,CASSLPRHEQYF
.,TRBJ2-7,TRBD2,TRBV9,TGTGCCAGCAGCGTACCGCGGGAGAGCTCCTACGAGCAGTACTTC,CASSVPRESSYEQYF
.,TRBJ1-5,.,TRBV19,TGTGCCAGTAGTATGGGGCACCCTAGCAATCAGCCCCAGCATTTT,CASSMGHPSNQPQHF
.,TRBJ1-1,.,TRBV7-8,TGTGCCAGCAGCTGGTGGAGTCTCAACCTGAACACTGAAGCTTTCTTT,CASSWWSLNLNTEAFF
.,TRBJ1-2,.,TRBV20-1,TGCAGCGCCGCGATCGAAGAAGGCTACACCTTC,CSAAIEEGYTF
.,TRBJ2-1,.,TRBV9,TGTGCCAGCAGCGTAGGTACAGGCAATGAGCAGTTCTTC,CASSVGTGNEQFF
.,TRBJ2-7,.,TRBV30,TGTGCCTGGAGTGGCGGGGGCCTCACCTACGAGCAGTACTTC,CAWSGGGLTYEQYF
.,TRBJ2-1,TRBD2,TRBV10-3,TGTGCCACGGCTCTAGCGGGTAATGAGCAGTTCTTC,CATALAGNEQFF
.,TRBJ2-1,TRBD2,TRBV7-6,TGTGCCAGCAGCTTAGGGACTAGTGCCGGATTTGGTGAGCAGTTCTTC,CASSLGTSAGFGEQFF
.,TRBJ2-3,.,TRBV2,TGTGCCAGCAGTGTCGGCGTGGGGGCCACAGATACGCAGTATTTT,CASSVGVGATDTQYF
.,TRBJ2-7,.,TRBV7-9,TGTGCCAGCACCTCGGCGTTTTCCCCGGGGGAGCAGTACTTC,CASTSAFSPGEQYF
.,TRBJ2-7,TRBD1,TRBV6-5,TGTGCCAGCAGTTACCCAAGACAGGGTTACTACGAGCAGTACTTC,CASSYPRQGYYEQYF
.,TRBJ1-2,.,TRBV11-2,TGTGCCAGCAGCTTGGACGGCGGGGGCTATGGCTACACCTTC,CASSLDGGGYGYTF
.,TRBJ1-4,TRBD1,TRBV5-4,TGTGCCAGCAGCTTACAGGGGGCCGTTGAAAAACTGTTTTTT,CASSLQGAVEKLFF
.,TRBJ2-7,TRBD2,TRBV27,TGTGCCAGCAGTTTATATGGCTCACTAGCGGATTCCTACGAGCAGTACTTC,CASSLYGSLADSYEQYF
.,TRBJ1-4,TRBD1,TRBV29-1,TGCAGCGTTGCCCCAAGGGGGCTTAATGAAAAACTGTTTTTT,CSVAPRGLNEKLFF
.,TRBJ1-1,.,TRBV4-1,TGCGCCAGCAGCCAAGATCGACAGTTCGGAGCTTTCTTT,CASSQDRQFGAFF
.,TRBJ1-2,TRBD1,TRBV27,TGTGCCAGCAGGCAACAGGGGGGGAATGGCTACACCTTC,CASRQQGGNGYTF
.,TRBJ1-1,.,TRBV28,TGTGCCAGCACTATGGGGGGGGTGAGGTACACTGAAGCTTTCTTT,CASTMGGVRYTEAFF
.,TRBJ2-3,.,TRBV5-1,TGCGCCAGCAGCTTGGGGGGCCCGGGGGGCACAGATACGCAGTATTTT,CASSLGGPGGTDTQYF